The T cell receptor beta chain under discussion was sequenced for a study of OX40 agonist ivuxolimab in advanced cancers. Study background: The study enrolled dose-escalation patients with hepatocellular carcinoma, melanoma, renal cell or head and neck cancer.

Here immunoSEQ multiplex PCR was the method, and the copy in TCRdb shows in-frame clones only, minus some. The sample lists 60,000 to 65,000 clones, under 90% seen once, with roughly 2.1% in the top ten. The sample here was CD4+ or CD8+ T cells sorted from blood, taken in a trial of the OX40 agonist ivuxolimab. The receptor comes from an adult with an advanced solid tumor such as melanoma, head and neck, liver or kidney cancer.

In DNA form, the CDR3 reads TGTGCCAGCAGCTTAGGGCCAGGACCTTACAATGAGCAGTTCTTC. Protein sequence: CASSLGPGPYNEQFF. The rearrangement uses TRBV7-3 and TRBJ2-1; D is unresolved. The V end lost 2 bases, the J end lost 4 bases, and 12 bases lay between the germline ends. The CDR3 is 15 amino acids. Germline V gene sequence: CDR1 SGHTA, CDR2 FQGTGA.